This T cell receptor beta chain originates from a study of beta chain features in type 1 diabetes. Study-wide points: Type 1 diabetes patients had TCRB CDR3s that were shorter (moderately but significantly so) in all four CD4+ subsets.

Germline V lookup: CDR1 SGHRS, CDR2 YFSETQ. This CDR3 contains 13 residues. Trimming removed 4 bases from V and 7 bases from J; junction bases left unmatched: 2. On this clone: What it recognizes is unknown.

TCRB transcripts that were expressed got sequenced, as all of the isolated RNA had been reverse transcribed. Assay: immunoSEQ multiplex PCR; the TCRdb copy retains only in-frame clones and omits some. This sample has around 650,000 clones; around 12% occur once, and the top ten carry around 0.12%. The sequence derives from a man aged 30 to 45 with type 1 diabetes. This sequence joins TRBV5-1 and TRBJ1-6; 7 positions agree with TRBD1. Sequencing was performed on naive CD4+ T cells from blood. The CDR3 DNA sequence: TGCGCCAGCAGCGACAGGGTGAATTCACCCCTCCACTTT. Amino acid sequence: CASSDRVNSPLHF.